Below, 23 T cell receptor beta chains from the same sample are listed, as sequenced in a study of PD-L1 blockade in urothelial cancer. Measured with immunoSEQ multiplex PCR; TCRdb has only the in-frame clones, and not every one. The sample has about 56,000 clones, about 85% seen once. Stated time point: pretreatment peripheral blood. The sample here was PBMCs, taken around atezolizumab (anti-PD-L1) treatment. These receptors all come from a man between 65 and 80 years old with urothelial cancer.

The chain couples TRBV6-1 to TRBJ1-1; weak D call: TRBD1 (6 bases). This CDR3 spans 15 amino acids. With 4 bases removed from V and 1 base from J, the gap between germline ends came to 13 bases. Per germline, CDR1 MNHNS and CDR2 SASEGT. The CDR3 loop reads CASSAYRDPNTEAFF. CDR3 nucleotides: TGTGCCAGCAGTGCTTACAGGGACCCGAACACTGAAGCTTTCTTT.

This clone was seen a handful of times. This CDR3 is CASSLGGGFLSYEQYF. CDR3 coding DNA: TGTGCCAGCAGCTTGGGGGGAGGGTTCCTCTCCTACGAGCAGTACTTC. The rearrangement joins TRBV5-6 to TRBJ2-7, with 7 bases that match TRBD2. The V segment lost 0 bases and the J segment 0 bases; nucleotides outside the gene matches: 6. This CDR3 is built from 16 residues. CDR1 and CDR2 (germline): SGHDT, YYEEEE. Variable domain in full (rest from reference TRBV5-6 and TRBJ2-7): DAGVTQSPTHLIKTRGQQVTLRCSPKSGHDTVSWYQQALGQGPQFIFQYYEEEERQRGNFPDRFSGHQFPNYSSELNVNALLLGDSALYLCASSLGGGFLSYEQYFGPGTRLTVT.

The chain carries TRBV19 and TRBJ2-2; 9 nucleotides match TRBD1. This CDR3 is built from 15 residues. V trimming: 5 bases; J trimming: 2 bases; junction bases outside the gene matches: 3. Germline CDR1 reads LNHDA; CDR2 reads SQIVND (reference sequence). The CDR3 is CASSGGQGNTGELFF. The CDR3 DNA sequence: TGTGCCAGTAGTGGGGGACAGGGTAACACCGGGGAGCTGTTTTTT.

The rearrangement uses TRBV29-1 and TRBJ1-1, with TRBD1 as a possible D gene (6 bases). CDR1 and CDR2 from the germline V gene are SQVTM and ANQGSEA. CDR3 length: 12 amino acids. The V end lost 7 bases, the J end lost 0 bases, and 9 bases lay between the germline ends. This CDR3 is CSAGQMNTEAFF. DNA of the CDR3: TGCAGCGCTGGACAGATGAACACTGAAGCTTTCTTT.

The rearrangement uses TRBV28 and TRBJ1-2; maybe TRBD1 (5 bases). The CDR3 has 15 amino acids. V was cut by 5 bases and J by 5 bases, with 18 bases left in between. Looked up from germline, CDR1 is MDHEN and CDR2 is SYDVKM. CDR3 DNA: TGTGCCAGCAGTCCGTCAGGACACTCCACATATGGCTACACCTTC. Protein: CASSPSGHSTYGYTF.

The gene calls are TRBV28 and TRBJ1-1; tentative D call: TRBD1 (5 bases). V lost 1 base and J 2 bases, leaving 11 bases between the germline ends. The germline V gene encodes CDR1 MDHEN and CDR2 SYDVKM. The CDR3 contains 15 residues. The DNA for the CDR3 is TGTGCCAGCAGTTTATCGGGGGGAGCTAACACTGAAGCTTTCTTT. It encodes CASSLSGGANTEAFF. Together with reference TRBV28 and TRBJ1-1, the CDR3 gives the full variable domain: DVKVTQSSRYLVKRTGEKVFLECVQDMDHENMFWYRQDPGLGLRLIYFSYDVKMKEKGDIPEGYSVSREKKERFSLILESASTNQTSMYLCASSLSGGANTEAFFGQGTRLTVV.

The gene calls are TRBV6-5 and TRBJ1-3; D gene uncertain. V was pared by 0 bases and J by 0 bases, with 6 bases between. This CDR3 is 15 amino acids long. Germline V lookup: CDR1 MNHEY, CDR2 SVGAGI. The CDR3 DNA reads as TGTGCCAGCAGTTACTCGGGAGGCTCTGGAAACACCATATATTTT. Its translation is CASSYSGGSGNTIYF.

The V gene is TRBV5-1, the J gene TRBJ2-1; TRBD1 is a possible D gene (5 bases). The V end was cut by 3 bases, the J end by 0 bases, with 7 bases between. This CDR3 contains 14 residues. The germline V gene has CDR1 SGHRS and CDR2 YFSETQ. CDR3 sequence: CASSSDISYNEQFF. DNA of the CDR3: TGCGCCAGCAGCTCGGACATCTCCTACAATGAGCAGTTCTTC.

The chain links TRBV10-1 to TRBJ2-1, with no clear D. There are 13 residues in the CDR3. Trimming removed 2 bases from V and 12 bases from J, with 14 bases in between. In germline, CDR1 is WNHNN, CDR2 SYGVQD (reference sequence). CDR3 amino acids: CASSETSPGTQFF. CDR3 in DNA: TGCGCCAGCAGTGAGACGTCCCCCGGTACGCAGTTCTTC.

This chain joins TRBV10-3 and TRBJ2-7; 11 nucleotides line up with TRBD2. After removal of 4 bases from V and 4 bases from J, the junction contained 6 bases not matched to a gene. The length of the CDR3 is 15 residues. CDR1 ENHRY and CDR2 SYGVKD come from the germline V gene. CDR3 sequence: CAISGSTSGTYEQYF. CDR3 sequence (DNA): TGTGCCATCAGTGGCTCGACTAGCGGGACTTACGAGCAGTACTTC.

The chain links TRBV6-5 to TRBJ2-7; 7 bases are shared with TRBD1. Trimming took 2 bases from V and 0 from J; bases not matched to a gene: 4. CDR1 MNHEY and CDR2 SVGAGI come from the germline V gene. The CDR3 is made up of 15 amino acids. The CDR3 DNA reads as TGTGCCAGCAGTTACACTGGGACAGCCTCCTACGAGCAGTACTTC. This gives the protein CASSYTGTASYEQYF.

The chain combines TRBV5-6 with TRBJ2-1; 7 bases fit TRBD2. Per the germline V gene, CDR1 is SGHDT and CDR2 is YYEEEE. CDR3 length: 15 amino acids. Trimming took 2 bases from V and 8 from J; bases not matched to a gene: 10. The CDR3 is CASSLVAGESHEQFF. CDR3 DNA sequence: TGTGCCAGCAGCTTAGTTGCGGGAGAATCCCATGAGCAGTTCTTC.

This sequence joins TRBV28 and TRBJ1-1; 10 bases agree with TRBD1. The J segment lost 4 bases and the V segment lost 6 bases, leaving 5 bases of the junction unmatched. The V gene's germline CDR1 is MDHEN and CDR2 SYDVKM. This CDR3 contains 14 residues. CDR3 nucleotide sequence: TGTGCCAGCAGACAGACAGGGGGCATCACTGAAGCTTTCTTT. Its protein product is CASRQTGGITEAFF.

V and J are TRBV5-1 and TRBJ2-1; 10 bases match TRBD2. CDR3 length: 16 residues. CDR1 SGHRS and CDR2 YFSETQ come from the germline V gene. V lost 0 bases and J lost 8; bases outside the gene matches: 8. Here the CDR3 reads CASSLDTSGISDEQFF. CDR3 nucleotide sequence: TGCGCCAGCAGCTTGGACACTAGCGGGATTTCTGATGAGCAGTTCTTC.

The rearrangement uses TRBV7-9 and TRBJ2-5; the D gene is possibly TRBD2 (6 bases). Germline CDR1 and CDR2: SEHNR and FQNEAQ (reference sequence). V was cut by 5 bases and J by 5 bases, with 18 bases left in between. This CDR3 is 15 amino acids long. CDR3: CASSRWDSLGETQYF. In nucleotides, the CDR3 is TGTGCCAGCAGCCGATGGGACTCCCTGGGGGAGACCCAGTACTTC.

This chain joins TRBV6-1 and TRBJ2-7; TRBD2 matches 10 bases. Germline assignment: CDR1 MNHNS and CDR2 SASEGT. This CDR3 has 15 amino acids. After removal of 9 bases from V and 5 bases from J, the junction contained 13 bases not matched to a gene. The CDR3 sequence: CASLGPASGSHEQYF. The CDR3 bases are TGTGCCAGTCTGGGCCCCGCTAGCGGGAGCCACGAGCAGTACTTC.

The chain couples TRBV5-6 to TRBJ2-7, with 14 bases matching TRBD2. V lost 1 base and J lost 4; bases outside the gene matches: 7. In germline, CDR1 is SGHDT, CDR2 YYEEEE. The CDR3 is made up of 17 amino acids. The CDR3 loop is CASSLTGTSGGFYEQYF. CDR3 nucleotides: TGTGCCAGCAGCTTGACCGGGACTAGCGGGGGTTTTTACGAGCAGTACTTC.

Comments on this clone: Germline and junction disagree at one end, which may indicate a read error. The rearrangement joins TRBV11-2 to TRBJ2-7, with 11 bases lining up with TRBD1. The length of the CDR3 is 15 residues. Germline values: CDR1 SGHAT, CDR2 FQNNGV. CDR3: CASSLGTGGSHEQYF. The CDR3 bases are TGTGCCAGCAGCTTAGGGACAGGGGGCTCCCACGAGCAGTACTTC. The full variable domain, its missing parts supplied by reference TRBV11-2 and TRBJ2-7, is EAGVAQSPRYKIIEKRQSVAFWCNPISGHATLYWYQQILGQGPKLLIQFQNNGVVDDSQLPKDRFSAERLKGVDSTLKIQPAKLEDSAVYLCASSLGTGGSHEQYFGPGTRLTVT.

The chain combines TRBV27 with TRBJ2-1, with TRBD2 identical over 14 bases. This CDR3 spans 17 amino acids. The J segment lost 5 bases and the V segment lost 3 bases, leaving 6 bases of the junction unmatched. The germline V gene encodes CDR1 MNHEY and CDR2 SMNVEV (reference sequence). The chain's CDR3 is CASSFIAGLAGDNEQFF. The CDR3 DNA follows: TGTGCCAGCAGTTTTATCGCGGGACTAGCGGGAGACAATGAGCAGTTCTTC.

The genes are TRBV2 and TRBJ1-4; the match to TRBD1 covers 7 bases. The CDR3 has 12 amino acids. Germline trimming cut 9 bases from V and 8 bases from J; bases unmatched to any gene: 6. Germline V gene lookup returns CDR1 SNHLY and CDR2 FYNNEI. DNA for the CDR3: TGTGCCAGTTCAGGGGGATCGGAAAAACTGTTTTTT. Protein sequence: CASSGGSEKLFF.

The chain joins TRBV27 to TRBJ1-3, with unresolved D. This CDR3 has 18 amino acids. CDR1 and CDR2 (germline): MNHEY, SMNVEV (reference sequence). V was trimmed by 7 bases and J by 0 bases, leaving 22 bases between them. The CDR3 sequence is CASTKLSTGTISGNTIYF. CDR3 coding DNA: TGTGCCAGCACCAAATTGTCGACGGGTACCATCTCTGGAAACACCATATATTTT.

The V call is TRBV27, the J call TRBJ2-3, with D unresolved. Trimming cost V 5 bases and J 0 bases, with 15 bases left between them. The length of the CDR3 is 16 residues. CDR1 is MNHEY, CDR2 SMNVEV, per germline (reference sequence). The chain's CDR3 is CASSPHKVASTDTQYF. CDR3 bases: TGTGCCAGCAGTCCGCACAAAGTCGCTAGCACAGATACGCAGTATTTT.

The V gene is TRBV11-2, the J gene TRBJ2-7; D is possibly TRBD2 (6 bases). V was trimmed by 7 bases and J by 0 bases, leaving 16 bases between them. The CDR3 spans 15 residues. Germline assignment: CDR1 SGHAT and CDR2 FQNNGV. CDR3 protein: CASTLGLGDSYEQYF. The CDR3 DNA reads TGTGCCAGCACCCTGGGACTGGGGGACTCCTACGAGCAGTACTTC.